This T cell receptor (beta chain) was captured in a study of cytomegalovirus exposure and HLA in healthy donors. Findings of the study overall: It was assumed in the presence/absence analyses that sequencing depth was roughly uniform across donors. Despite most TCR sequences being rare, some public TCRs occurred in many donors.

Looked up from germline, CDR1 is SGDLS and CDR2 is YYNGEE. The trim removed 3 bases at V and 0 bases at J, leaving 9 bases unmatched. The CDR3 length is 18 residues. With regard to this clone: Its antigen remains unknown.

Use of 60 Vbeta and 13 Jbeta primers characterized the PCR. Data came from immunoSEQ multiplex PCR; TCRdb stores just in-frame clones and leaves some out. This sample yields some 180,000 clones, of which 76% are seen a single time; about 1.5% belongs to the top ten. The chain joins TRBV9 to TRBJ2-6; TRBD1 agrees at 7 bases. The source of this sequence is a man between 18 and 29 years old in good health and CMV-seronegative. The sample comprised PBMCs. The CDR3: CASSGRPGGGSGANVLTF. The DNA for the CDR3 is TGTGCCAGCAGCGGCCGACCAGGGGGTGGCTCTGGGGCCAACGTCCTGACTTTC.